The source of this TCR beta chain is a study of blood T cell repertoires in COVID-19. Study-wide background: The cDNA or gDNA used as material had been derived from T cells, B-cell-depleted T cells, or PBMCs.

The table came from immunoSEQ multiplex PCR; TCRdb's copy has only in-frame clones and leaves some out. This table holds some 120,000 clones, 90% found once. The CDR3 is 15 amino acids. Germline V CDR1 and CDR2: SNHLY, FYNNEI. V lost 4 bases to trimming and J lost 4 bases; unmatched junction nucleotides: 7. The rearrangement uses TRBV2 and TRBJ1-2; TRBD1 matches at 9 bases. The material sequenced was peripheral blood. This receptor was taken from a man in his forties or fifties with active COVID-19. The CDR3 sequence: CASSGGTGKFYGYTF. Here the CDR3 DNA reads TGTGCCAGCAGTGGGGGGACAGGGAAATTCTATGGCTACACCTTC.